Presented here are 8 T cell receptor beta chains from one specimen sequenced in a study of shared clonotypes between healthy human individuals (dated by TCRdb to 2018 to 2021). Libraries came from the immunoSEQ multiplex PCR assay. TCRdb retrieved this table from immuneACCESS and kept in-frame rearrangements only. Not all clones are present; in checked studies, unresolved V genes account for under half, and no reason is known for the remainder. Across this sample there are over a million clones, with about four fifths seen only once. Clones ranked in the top ten supply 0.61% of the sample. What was sequenced was memory CD4+ T cells from PBMCs. Reading the label with the study, this specimen's cell subset or site is: CD45RA-negative fraction. These receptors came from a man between 18 and 29 years old in good health. Some clones in this sample may be carry-over from other donors' samples.

This clone was found a few times. The chain uses TRBV30 and TRBJ2-5; D may be TRBD2 (6 bases). The J call may be mistaken, given a closer DNA end match to TRBJ2-7. Per the germline V gene, CDR1 is GTSNPN and CDR2 is SVGIG (reference sequence). The CDR3 runs to 14 residues. In DNA, the CDR3 is TGTGCCTGGAGTCGAAGCGGGTGGGTCTACGAGCAGTACTTC. It specifies CAWSRSGWVYEQYF.

The chain couples TRBV11-1 to TRBJ2-3; no definite D call. The CDR3 has 16 amino acids. V lost 5 bases and J lost 1, with 16 bases in between. Germline loops: CDR1 SGHAT, CDR2 FQDESV (reference sequence). CDR3: CASSASLGIRTDTQYF. DNA of the CDR3: TGTGCCAGCAGCGCGAGCCTAGGTATACGCACAGATACGCAGTATTTT.

This clone has just a few counts. CDR3 DNA: TGTGCCAGCAGCCATTCCGACTCAGATACGCAGTATTTT. Its translation is CASSHSDSDTQYF. The chain uses TRBV11-1 and TRBJ2-3, with no clear D. Trimming pared 5 bases from V and 4 bases from J, leaving 10 bases between. This CDR3 is 13 amino acids long. The germline CDR1 and CDR2 sequences are SGHAT and FQDESV (reference sequence).

The chain has TRBV5-8 and TRBJ1-2, with D maybe TRBD1 (5 bases). Germline V gene sequence: CDR1 SGHTS, CDR2 YDEGEE. V was cut by 6 bases and J by 5 bases, with 17 bases left in between. This CDR3 contains 14 residues. CDR3 region: CASNRRDGIYGYTF. In nucleotides, the CDR3 is TGTGCCAGCAACCGCCGGGACGGGATTTATGGCTACACCTTC.

This clone was seen once. The J gene is TRBJ1-2, the V gene TRBV19; maybe TRBD1 (6 bases). V dropped 11 bases and J dropped 0 bases, with 13 bases sitting between them. Germline V gene sequence: CDR1 LNHDA, CDR2 SQIVND (reference sequence). The CDR3 is 13 amino acids. CDR3 residues: CAPRGVANYGYTF. The CDR3 DNA is TGTGCCCCTAGGGGGGTGGCTAACTATGGCTACACCTTC.

The V and J genes are TRBV7-3 and TRBJ1-1, with 9 bases that match TRBD1. The trim removed 4 bases at V and 5 bases at J, leaving 8 bases unmatched. The CDR3 has 15 residues. Germline assignment: CDR1 SGHTA and CDR2 FQGTGA. The CDR3: CASSSLGQGKTEAFF. DNA of the CDR3: TGTGCCAGCAGCTCCCTTGGACAGGGGAAGACTGAAGCTTTCTTT.

The rearrangement joins TRBV11-2 to TRBJ2-5; TRBD1 aligns across 8 bases. The CDR3 covers 14 residues. The V and J ends lost 6 bases and 3 bases, in that order; junction bases with no gene match: 6. CDR1 and CDR2 (germline): SGHAT, FQNNGV. Written as DNA, the CDR3 is TGTGCCAGCAGTTCCAACAGGGGGAAAGAGACCCAGTACTTC. Translated, it gives CASSSNRGKETQYF.

This clone was seen repeatedly, ten times or more. The CDR3 DNA reads TGTGCCAGCAGCTTAGTGTCTAGCGGGAGCTACACAGATACGCAGTATTTT. Translation gives CASSLVSSGSYTDTQYF. The chain carries TRBV11-2 and TRBJ2-3, with 10 bases aligning to TRBD2. The CDR3 is 17 amino acids. V dropped 1 base and J dropped 2; count of bases not matched to a gene: 6. CDR1 is SGHAT and CDR2 is FQNNGV in the germline V gene.